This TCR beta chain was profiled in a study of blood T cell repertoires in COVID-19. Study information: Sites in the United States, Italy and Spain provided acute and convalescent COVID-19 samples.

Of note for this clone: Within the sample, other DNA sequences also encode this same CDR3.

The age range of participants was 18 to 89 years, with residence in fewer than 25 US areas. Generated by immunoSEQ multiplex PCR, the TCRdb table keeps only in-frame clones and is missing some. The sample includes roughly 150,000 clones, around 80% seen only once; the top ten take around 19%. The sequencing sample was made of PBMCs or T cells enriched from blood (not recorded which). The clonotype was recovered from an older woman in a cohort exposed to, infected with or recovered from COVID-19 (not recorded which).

CDR3 sequence: CASSIRDRGYEQYF. The CDR3 nucleotides read TGTGCCAGTAGTATACGGGACAGGGGCTACGAGCAGTACTTC. The chain combines TRBV19 with TRBJ2-7, with 10 positions matching TRBD1. This CDR3 contains 14 residues. V dropped 2 bases and J dropped 3; count of bases not matched to a gene: 1. The germline gives CDR1 LNHDA, CDR2 SQIVND (reference sequence).